The 32 T cell receptor beta chains below all came from one sample that was sequenced in a study of beta chain features in type 1 diabetes. Expressed TCRB transcripts were sequenced because the isolated RNA had all been reverse transcribed beforehand. Using immunoSEQ multiplex PCR, the repertoire was profiled, and TCRdb retains in-frame clones only, with some absent. The table shows under 450,000 clones, with about 15% occurring only once. The specimen was naive CD4+ T cells from blood. These receptors were collected from a man aged 25-45 years in good health.

This clone has more than one count but fewer than ten. V and J are TRBV4-1 and TRBJ2-6, with TRBD1 matching over 9 bases. V lost 3 bases, J lost 4 bases, and 19 bases stayed unmatched. The CDR3 runs 21 residues. Germline V CDR1 and CDR2: MGHRA, YSYEKL. The CDR3 is CASSQSPYAGQGGQGANVLTF. CDR3 sequence (DNA): TGCGCCAGCAGCCAGAGTCCGTACGCGGGACAGGGCGGGCAGGGGGCCAACGTCCTGACTTTC.

The chain uses TRBV1 and TRBJ1-2; TRBD1, the table's D call, was not compared with the DNA. TRBV1 is tagged as a pseudogene. The CDR3 loop spans 13 amino acids. The CDR3 coding sequence is TGCACCAGCAGCCCGAAAGGGGGCTATGGCTACACCTTC. Amino acids: CTSSPKGGYGYTF.

This clone was recorded a few times. The J gene is TRBJ2-2, the V gene TRBV10-1; D not resolved. The CDR3 extends over 15 amino acids. V shed 2 bases and J shed 1 base, with 8 bases lying between them. The germline gives CDR1 WNHNN, CDR2 SYGVQD (reference sequence). The DNA of the CDR3 is TGCGCCAGCAGTGAGGGCAGGAGGAACACCGGGGAGCTGTTTTTT. Its protein is CASSEGRRNTGELFF.

A few counts support this clone. The J gene is TRBJ2-1, the V gene TRBV5-4, with 13 bases fitting TRBD2. The CDR3 is 14 residues long. With 4 bases clipped from V and 10 bases from J, the junction kept 5 bases outside the gene matches. In germline, CDR1 is SGHNT, CDR2 YYREEE (reference sequence). CDR3 protein: CASSAGLAGKEQFF. The CDR3 DNA is TGTGCCAGCAGCGCGGGACTAGCGGGAAAAGAGCAGTTCTTC. The entire variable domain, with the rest obtained from reference TRBV5-4 and TRBJ2-1, is as follows: ETGVTQSPTHLIKTRGQQVTLRCSSQSGHNTVSWYQQALGQGPQFIFQYYREEENGRGNFPPRFSGLQFPNYSSELNVNALELDDSALYLCASSAGLAGKEQFFGPGTRLTVL.

This clone was picked up a small number of times. J is TRBJ1-1 and V is TRBV9, with D possibly being TRBD1 (6 bases). Germline V gives CDR1 SGDLS, CDR2 YYNGEE. V gave up 0 bases and J gave up 0 bases, with 15 bases separating them. The CDR3 contains 17 residues. CDR3 amino acids: CASSVGTSGGLNTEAFF. In DNA form, the CDR3 reads TGTGCCAGCAGCGTAGGTACCTCCGGGGGCCTGAACACTGAAGCTTTCTTT.

This clone came up a few times. V gene TRBV18 combines with J gene TRBJ1-2; D uncertain. The CDR3 spans 13 residues. V lost 2 bases to trimming and J lost 2 bases, with 6 bases between them. CDR1 and CDR2 from the germline V gene are KGHSH and LQKENI. The CDR3 region has the DNA TGTGCCAGCTCACCAGAAATAAACTATGGCTACACCTTC. This codes for CASSPEINYGYTF.

This clone was counted only a few times. The chain has TRBV25-1 and TRBJ1-4; D is uncertain. The length of the CDR3 is 13 residues. V was pared by 4 bases and J by 6 bases, with 9 bases between. The germline V gene has CDR1 MGHDK and CDR2 SYGVNS. Here the CDR3 DNA reads TGTGCCAGCAGTGCACACGATCATGAAAAACTGTTTTTT. It specifies CASSAHDHEKLFF.

The gene calls are TRBV30 and TRBJ2-7; weak D call: TRBD1 (6 bases). The ends were cut back, 2 bases at V and 6 bases at J, with 14 bases in the middle. The CDR3 loop spans 13 amino acids. Per the germline V gene, CDR1 is GTSNPN and CDR2 is SVGIG (reference sequence). The CDR3 region has the DNA TGTGCCTGGAGTATACACGGACAGTCCGAGCAGTACGTC. This gives the protein CAWSIHGQSEQYV.

CDR3 DNA: TGTGCCAGCAGTGAAGTGGGCAGGGGAGAGGTCGTC. This encodes CASSEVGRGEVV. The J gene is TRBJ2-7, the V gene TRBV2; maybe TRBD1 (6 bases). CDR3 length: 12 amino acids. Germline lookup yields CDR1 SNHLY and CDR2 FYNNEI.

This clone has only a few counts. The rearrangement joins TRBV7-9 to TRBJ2-3; the match to TRBD2 covers 10 bases. J lost 1 base, V lost 0 bases, and 4 bases had no gene match. The CDR3 has 17 amino acids. From germline, CDR1 is SEHNR and CDR2 FQNEAQ (reference sequence). CDR3 region: CASSLAASGRGTDTQYF. The CDR3 DNA reads as TGTGCCAGCAGCTTAGCGGCTAGCGGGAGAGGCACAGATACGCAGTATTTT.

The chain links TRBV7-2 to TRBJ1-1; D not resolved. Germline CDR1 reads SGHTA; CDR2 reads FQGNSA. V was trimmed by 7 bases and J by 2 bases, leaving 11 bases between them. This CDR3 is built from 13 residues. The CDR3 coding sequence is TGTGCCAGCAACCAGGTGTATAACACTGAAGCTTTCTTT. This gives the protein CASNQVYNTEAFF.

This clone has more than one count but fewer than ten. This chain connects TRBV4-1 to TRBJ2-5; no clear D. The germline V gene has CDR1 MGHRA and CDR2 YSYEKL. V was clipped by 4 bases and J by 2 bases, with 11 bases between them. CDR3 length equals 14 residues. The CDR3 here is CASSPGQAQETQYF. The DNA of the CDR3 is TGCGCCAGCAGCCCCGGGCAAGCACAAGAGACCCAGTACTTC.

This clone was seen a handful of times. The CDR3 sequence is CASSLVPPLASTLTGELFF. CDR3 in DNA: TGTGCCAGCAGCTTGGTCCCCCCACTAGCGTCTACCCTAACCGGGGAGCTGTTTTTT. The rearrangement joins TRBV7-9 to TRBJ2-2; 7 bases agree with TRBD2. V was clipped by 3 bases and J by 5 bases; unmatched bases: 18. Germline lookup yields CDR1 SEHNR and CDR2 FQNEAQ (reference sequence). The CDR3 contains 19 residues.

This chain connects TRBV7-2 to TRBJ1-2; D call uncertain. Germline V gives CDR1 SGHTA, CDR2 FQGNSA. The CDR3 extends over 12 amino acids. Trimming removed 3 bases from V and 4 bases from J, with 6 bases in between. CDR3 bases: TGTGCCAGCAGCTTCAGTGTCTATGGCTACACCTTC. The encoded protein is CASSFSVYGYTF.

A word on this clone: This same CDR3 is encoded by further DNA sequences in the sample. The rearrangement uses TRBV5-1 and TRBJ2-1, with no clear D. Germline assignment: CDR1 SGHRS and CDR2 YFSETQ. The CDR3 totals 14 residues. Trimming took off 0 bases at V and 0 bases at J, with 4 bases between the two ends. Here the CDR3 DNA reads TGCGCCAGCAGCTTGGGTTTCTCCTACAATGAGCAGTTCTTC. It is translated as CASSLGFSYNEQFF.

The chain links TRBV4-3 to TRBJ2-5; D is perhaps TRBD2 (7 bases). The length of the CDR3 is 14 residues. Looked up from germline, CDR1 is LGHNA and CDR2 is YSLEER. Trimming pared 1 base from V and 5 bases from J, leaving 11 bases between. The CDR3 sequence is CASSQAGGRETQYF. As DNA, the CDR3 is TGCGCCAGCAGCCAAGCGGGGGGCCGGGAGACCCAGTACTTC.

The gene calls are TRBV5-4 and TRBJ1-4; 11 positions agree with TRBD1. The CDR3 is made up of 15 amino acids. CDR1 is SGHNT, CDR2 YYREEE, per germline (reference sequence). Unmatched junction bases numbered 7, after V lost 4 bases and J lost 8 bases. CDR3 residues: CASSTGQGAREKLFF. The CDR3 coding sequence is TGTGCCAGCAGCACTGGACAGGGGGCCAGAGAAAAACTGTTTTTT.

The chain is built from TRBV3-2 and TRBJ2-5; TRBD1 is the table's D call, not checked against the DNA. TRBV3-2 is marked as a pseudogene. The CDR3 extends over 8 amino acids. The CDR3 DNA reads TGTGCCAGCAGCCTCAAGTACTTC. This translates into CASSLKYF.

Ten or more counts support this clone. V gene TRBV21-1 combines with J gene TRBJ2-1; no check of the table's D call, TRBD2, against the DNA was made. TRBV21-1 is a documented pseudogene. The CDR3 has 19 amino acids. CDR3 sequence reads: CASSRDARLADFWGDEQFF. As DNA, the CDR3 is TGTGCCAGCAGCAGAGATGCCCGACTAGCGGACTTTTGGGGCGATGAGCAGTTCTTC.

This clone was observed a handful of times. V gene TRBV4-1 combines with J gene TRBJ1-1; 9 bases are a match to TRBD1. The CDR3 has 15 amino acids. The V gene end was trimmed by 5 bases and the J gene end by 1 base; junction bases not matched to a gene: 5. Germline V gene lookup returns CDR1 MGHRA and CDR2 YSYEKL. CDR3: CASSSSGQGNTEAFF. In DNA form, the CDR3 reads TGCGCCAGCAGCAGTTCGGGACAGGGGAACACTGAAGCTTTCTTT.

The J gene is TRBJ2-6, the V gene TRBV5-6; the D is unclear. Trimming took 1 base from V and 0 from J, leaving 8 bases between them. This CDR3 has 16 amino acids. The V gene's germline CDR1 is SGHDT and CDR2 YYEEEE. CDR3 DNA sequence: TGTGCCAGCAGCTTGAGGGTTGGCTCTGGGGCCAACGTCCTGACTTTC. This gives the protein CASSLRVGSGANVLTF.

V and J are TRBV18 and TRBJ2-7; 10 nucleotides align to TRBD2. Judging by the DNA end, TRBJ2-1 fits better; the J call may be wrong. Germline CDR1 is KGHSH and CDR2 is LQKENI. The CDR3 spans 17 residues. The CDR3 DNA reads as TGTGCCAGCTCAGCCTTAGCGGGAGGCTCGAATTACAATGAGCAGTTCTTC. This encodes CASSALAGGSNYNEQFF.

This chain joins TRBV25-1 and TRBJ2-7; unclear D gene. V was shortened by 2 bases and J by 5 bases, with 16 bases between the two germline ends. This CDR3 is built from 15 residues. Germline values: CDR1 MGHDK, CDR2 SYGVNS. The CDR3 region has the DNA TGTGCCAGCAGTGAAGGCGGCGTCGGTGGAAACGAGCAGTACTTC. It codes for CASSEGGVGGNEQYF.

The chain recombines TRBV25-1 with TRBJ2-5; tentative D call: TRBD2 (5 bases). The length of the CDR3 is 17 residues. Trimming left V 6 bases short and J 4 bases short, with 24 bases between. In germline, CDR1 is MGHDK, CDR2 SYGVNS. The CDR3: CASSLISSTRRGETQYF. The CDR3 coding sequence is TGTGCCAGCAGCCTCATTAGCTCGACTCGCCGGGGAGAGACCCAGTACTTC.

This clone was observed a few times. V is TRBV7-2 and J is TRBJ2-5; no definite D call. CDR1 and CDR2 (germline): SGHTA, FQGNSA. This CDR3 has 13 residues. V was cut by 2 bases and J by 5 bases, with 9 bases left in between. The chain's CDR3 is CASSLSRVETQYF. CDR3 in DNA: TGTGCCAGCAGCTTAAGTCGGGTGGAGACCCAGTACTTC.

The chain has TRBV7-6 and TRBJ2-5; 8 bases map to TRBD2. V shed 5 bases, J shed 4 bases, and the junction held 9 bases outside the gene matches. This CDR3 comprises 15 residues. Germline V gene data show CDR1 as SGHVS and CDR2 as FNYEAQ. Written as DNA, the CDR3 is TGTGCCAGCAGCCGGGGGGGAGGGGTCGGAGAGACCCAGTACTTC. Protein: CASSRGGGVGETQYF.

This clone was counted only a few times. This chain connects TRBV6-6 to TRBJ1-2; no reliable D call. Trimming stripped 0 bases from V and 6 bases from J, with 14 bases between. Germline CDR1 MNHNY, CDR2 SVGAGI (reference sequence). The CDR3 is made up of 15 amino acids. The CDR3 nucleotides read TGTGCCAGCAGTTACTCGTTTAAGGGCTCGGATGGCTACACCTTC. It is translated as CASSYSFKGSDGYTF.

This clone has only a few counts. The chain has TRBV6-5 and TRBJ1-5; 9 bases fit TRBD1. CDR3 length equals 14 residues. Germline loops: CDR1 MNHEY, CDR2 SVGAGI. After removal of 6 bases from V and 4 bases from J, the junction contained 4 bases not matched to a gene. The CDR3 nucleotides are TGTGCCAGCAGCCGAGGGACAGGGAATCAGCCCCAGCATTTT. Protein product: CASSRGTGNQPQHF.

This chain's CDR3 is CASSVVRQGSQPQHF. The DNA for the CDR3 is TGTGCCAGCAGCGTAGTACGACAGGGGAGTCAGCCCCAGCATTTT. This chain joins TRBV9 and TRBJ1-5, with 8 bases aligning to TRBD1. The CDR3 runs to 15 residues. Losses at the gene ends were 0 bases for V and 6 bases for J; bases not matched to a gene: 5. CDR1 and CDR2 (germline): SGDLS, YYNGEE.

The chain uses TRBV4-3 and TRBJ2-1, with 7 bases lining up with TRBD2. The V gene's germline CDR1 is LGHNA and CDR2 YSLEER. This CDR3 is built from 16 residues. Germline trimming cut 3 bases from V and 4 bases from J; bases unmatched to any gene: 9. CDR3 residues: CASSQVPSGYYNEQFF. The DNA of the CDR3 is TGCGCCAGCAGCCAGGTACCTAGCGGATATTACAATGAGCAGTTCTTC.

The chain uses TRBV5-4 and TRBJ2-5, with D perhaps TRBD2 (6 bases). Germline V gene sequence: CDR1 SGHNT, CDR2 YYREEE (reference sequence). V lost 4 bases and J lost 5, with 21 bases in between. The CDR3 runs to 16 residues. CDR3 amino acids: CASSPSGGGARETQYF. CDR3 DNA sequence: TGTGCCAGCAGCCCAAGCGGCGGAGGGGCCCGGGAGACCCAGTACTTC.

The genes are TRBV4-2 and TRBJ2-5, with 8 bases matching TRBD2. With 0 bases clipped from V and 4 bases from J, the junction kept 4 bases outside the gene matches. The V gene's germline CDR1 is LGHNA and CDR2 YNFKEQ. The CDR3 covers 15 residues. CDR3 region: CASSQDPAGAETQYF. In nucleotides, the CDR3 is TGTGCCAGCAGCCAAGATCCAGCGGGAGCAGAGACCCAGTACTTC.